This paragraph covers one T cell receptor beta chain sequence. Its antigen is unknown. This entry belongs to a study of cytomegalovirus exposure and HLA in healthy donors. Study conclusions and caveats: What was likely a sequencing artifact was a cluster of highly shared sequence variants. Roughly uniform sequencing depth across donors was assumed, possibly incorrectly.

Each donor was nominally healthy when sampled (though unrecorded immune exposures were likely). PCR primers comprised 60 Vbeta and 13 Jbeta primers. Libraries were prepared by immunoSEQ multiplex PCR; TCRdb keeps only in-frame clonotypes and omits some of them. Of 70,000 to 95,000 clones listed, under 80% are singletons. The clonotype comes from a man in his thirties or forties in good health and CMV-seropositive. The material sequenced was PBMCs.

The CDR3 loop is CASSYDSSAVLTF. CDR3 bases: TGTGCCAGCAGTTACGACAGCTCCGCCGTCCTGACTTTC. This rearrangement joins TRBV6-6 to TRBJ2-6; TRBD1 might be the D (5 bases). The germline V gene encodes CDR1 MNHNY and CDR2 SVGAGI (reference sequence). The CDR3 sequence is 13 residues long. With 2 bases removed from V and 12 bases from J, the gap between germline ends came to 11 bases.